This T cell receptor (beta chain) was obtained from a study of CD8+ T cells in alopecia areata. Study information: The drug, oral tofacitinib, was given to treated patients at 5 to 10 mg twice daily.

This clone was counted between two and nine times. What it recognizes is unknown. Notes on the study in general: Under tofacitinib, numerous expanded lesional clonotypes remained detectable in scalp and blood. In lesional scalp, particularly from alopecia totalis/universalis, clonality was higher than in normal scalp. Tofacitinib delivered significant drops in scalp clonality and in expanded CD8+ clones among the top 100.

Treatment reported: oral pan-JAK inhibitor, 5-10 mg twice daily. Sequencing templates came from extracted RNA that was reverse transcribed into cDNA. Profiled with immunoSEQ multiplex PCR; TCRdb holds only in-frame clones, not every one. The sample records tens of thousands of clones, about three quarters being singletons. V was clipped by 6 bases and J by 3 bases, with 20 bases between them. Germline loops: CDR1 LNHNV, CDR2 YYDKDF (reference sequence). The CDR3 length is 17 residues. The TCR originated in a human donor with alopecia areata. The chain carries TRBV15 and TRBJ2-2, with D tentatively TRBD1 (6 bases). Sequencing was performed on CD8+ T cells sorted from blood, taken at week 44, from a patient treated with tofacitinib. The CDR3 nucleotides read TGTGCCACCAGAACCTCTCCAGGGGAGTCGGACACCGGGGAGCTGTTTTTT. Residues: CATRTSPGESDTGELFF.